Each of the 27 T cell receptor beta chains below was sequenced from the same sample in a study of neurological immune-mediated disorders. TCRdb recomputed calls from the 5' RACE reads with MiXCR, one row per CDR3 protein. The sample records fewer than 60,000 distinct CDR3 sequences, 3% to 4.5% being singletons. Sequencing input: PBMCs. Receptor source: a man in his sixties with multiple sclerosis.

Ten or more counts support this clonotype. The chain carries TRBV24-1 and TRBJ1-2; 11 bases line up with TRBD1. The CDR3 length is 16 residues. Germline CDR1 reads KGHDR; CDR2 reads SFDVKD. With 4 bases clipped from V and 8 bases from J, the junction kept 11 bases outside the gene matches. DNA of the CDR3: TGTGCCACCAGTGACTCAAAGGGACAGGGGGTGGGAGGCTACACCTTC. Residues: CATSDSKGQGVGGYTF.

Ten or more counts support this clonotype. The genes are TRBV7-2 and TRBJ2-1; D gene unclear. CDR3 length equals 14 residues. V shed 5 bases and J shed 8 bases, with 16 bases lying between them. Germline V CDR1 and CDR2: SGHTA, FQGNSA. In DNA form, the CDR3 reads TGTGCCAGCAGCGTCGGGCCCGGGCAGGATGAGCAGTTCTTC. Its translation: CASSVGPGQDEQFF.

Many counts were recorded for this clonotype. V and J are TRBV20-1 and TRBJ2-1; D tentatively fits TRBD1 or TRBD2 (5 bases each). The germline V gene has CDR1 DFQATT and CDR2 SNEGSKA (reference sequence). The CDR3 extends over 14 amino acids. V was pared by 0 bases and J by 9 bases, with 15 bases between. The CDR3 loop is CSARDPGGGSEQFF. The CDR3 region has the DNA TGCAGTGCTAGAGATCCCGGTGGGGGTAGTGAGCAGTTCTTC.

The table lists this clonotype with many counts. The chain has TRBV15 and TRBJ2-5; D is possibly TRBD1 (6 bases). The CDR3 spans 13 residues. The germline V and J ends were trimmed by 8 bases and 3 bases, with 13 bases remaining between them. Germline CDR1 reads LNHNV; CDR2 reads YYDKDF (reference sequence). Here the CDR3 reads CATGQNREETQYF. The CDR3 region has the DNA TGTGCCACCGGGCAAAACAGGGAAGAGACCCAGTACTTC.

This clonotype has ten or more counts. The rearrangement joins TRBV3-1 to TRBJ2-5; D is undetermined. The V gene's germline CDR1 is LGHDT and CDR2 YNNKEL (reference sequence). Trimming removed 1 base from V and 5 bases from J, with 17 bases in between. This CDR3 is built from 16 residues. Here the CDR3 reads CASSQGVSAPWETQYF. In nucleotides, the CDR3 is TGTGCCAGCAGCCAAGGGGTCAGTGCGCCGTGGGAGACCCAGTACTTC.

Many counts were recorded for this clonotype. The rearrangement joins TRBV20-1 to TRBJ2-2, with D possibly matching TRBD1 (6 bases). The germline CDR1 and CDR2 sequences are DFQATT and SNEGSKA (reference sequence). Trimming pared 3 bases from V and 5 bases from J, leaving 10 bases between. The CDR3 runs 13 residues. The CDR3 nucleotides read TGCAGTGCTAGCAGGGGCCGGACCGGGGAGCTGTTTTTT. It yields the protein CSASRGRTGELFF.

This clonotype has at least ten counts. The chain employs TRBV5-1 and TRBJ1-5, with unresolved D. The CDR3 has 15 residues. Trimming took 0 bases from V and 6 from J, leaving 13 bases between them. Germline V CDR1 and CDR2: SGHRS, YFSETQ. The CDR3 spells CASSLEGIASQPQHF. As DNA, the CDR3 is TGCGCCAGCAGCTTGGAAGGGATCGCCTCTCAGCCCCAGCATTTT. Full variable domain (remainder filled in from reference TRBV5-1 and TRBJ1-5): KAGVTQTPRYLIKTRGQQVTLSCSPISGHRSVSWYQQTPGQGLQFLFEYFSETQRNKGNFPGRFSGRQFSNSRSEMNVSTLELGDSALYLCASSLEGIASQPQHFGDGTRLSIL.

This clonotype has ten or more counts. The J gene is TRBJ1-2, the V gene TRBV20-1; maybe TRBD1 (5 bases). V dropped 2 bases and J dropped 7 bases, with 17 bases sitting between them. Per germline, CDR1 DFQATT and CDR2 SNEGSKA (reference sequence). This CDR3 is built from 14 residues. In DNA form, the CDR3 reads TGCAGTGCTAGAACCCCCCAGGGACTTGGTGGCTACACCTTC. Protein: CSARTPQGLGGYTF.

This clonotype was detected many times. The genes are TRBV7-8 and TRBJ2-2; D perhaps matches TRBD1 (5 bases). Germline CDR1 is SGHVS and CDR2 is FQNEAQ. The germline V and J ends were trimmed by 5 bases and 5 bases, with 12 bases remaining between them. There are 14 residues in the CDR3. The CDR3 bases are TGTGCCAGCAGCAATCGACAGAGGACCGGGGAGCTGTTTTTT. As protein: CASSNRQRTGELFF. Based on the CDR3 plus reference TRBV7-8 and TRBJ2-2, the full variable domain is GAGVSQSPRYKVAKRGQDVALRCDPISGHVSLFWYQQALGQGPEFLTYFQNEAQLDKSGLPSDRFFAERPEGSVSTLKIQRTQQEDSAVYLCASSNRQRTGELFFGEGSRLTVL.

This clonotype was counted many times. The chain combines TRBV20-1 with TRBJ1-5; D remains unclear. CDR1 is DFQATT and CDR2 is SNEGSKA in the germline V gene (reference sequence). This CDR3 has 13 amino acids. V lost 3 bases to trimming and J lost 5 bases, with 11 bases between them. The CDR3, as DNA: TGCAGTGCTAGTACTGATACCGATCAGCCCCAGCATTTT. This encodes CSASTDTDQPQHF.

This clonotype was seen a handful of times. One junction end does not reproduce the germline sequence, and a read error may be involved. The chain links TRBV7-2 to TRBJ1-3; unclear D gene. Looked up from germline, CDR1 is SGHTA and CDR2 is FQGNSA. The CDR3 has 12 residues. DNA of the CDR3: TGTGACAGCAGCAACTCTGGAAACACCATATATTTT. Translated: CDSSNSGNTIYF.

This clonotype was detected many times. The chain couples TRBV5-1 to TRBJ1-1; D is possibly TRBD1 (5 bases). Deletions cut 1 base from V and 4 bases from J, with 20 bases between. The CDR3 is made up of 17 amino acids. CDR1 is SGHRS and CDR2 is YFSETQ in the germline V gene. CDR3 sequence: CASSLHSSASGGTEAFF. CDR3 sequence (DNA): TGCGCCAGCAGCTTGCATTCATCAGCGTCCGGGGGCACTGAAGCTTTCTTT.

Ten or more counts support this clonotype. The chain combines TRBV15 with TRBJ1-4; 8 positions match TRBD1. Looked up from germline, CDR1 is LNHNV and CDR2 is YYDKDF (reference sequence). The CDR3 runs to 16 residues. V trimming: 3 bases; J trimming: 5 bases; junction bases outside the gene matches: 8. CDR3 protein: CATSRRGQGLNEKLFF. The CDR3 DNA reads TGTGCCACCAGCAGGCGAGGACAGGGCCTAAATGAAAAACTGTTTTTT.

This clonotype was observed at least ten times. V usage is TRBV27 and J usage is TRBJ1-1, with a tentative D call TRBD1 (5 bases). Germline V gene data show CDR1 as MNHEY and CDR2 as SMNVEV (reference sequence). Trimming cost V 5 bases and J 11 bases, with 15 bases left between them. This CDR3 has 12 residues. The CDR3 coding sequence is TGTGCCAGCAGTCCAACCCCCGGGGCGGCTTTCTTT. Translating it yields CASSPTPGAAFF.

This clonotype has a count of ten or more. V usage is TRBV15 and J usage is TRBJ2-2; D remains ambiguous. Germline CDR1 reads LNHNV; CDR2 reads YYDKDF (reference sequence). V was cut by 9 bases and J by 4 bases, with 12 bases left in between. CDR3 length: 13 residues. This chain's CDR3 is CATGWKGTGELFF. CDR3 DNA: TGTGCCACAGGATGGAAAGGCACCGGGGAGCTGTTTTTT.

The table lists this clonotype with many counts. V is TRBV3-1 and J is TRBJ1-5, with D perhaps matching TRBD1 (5 bases). Germline V gives CDR1 LGHDT, CDR2 YNNKEL (reference sequence). Deletions cut 1 base from V and 1 base from J, with 5 bases between. The CDR3 has 14 residues. The CDR3 sequence: CASSQGQSNQPQHF. CDR3 coding DNA: TGTGCCAGCAGCCAAGGACAGAGCAATCAGCCCCAGCATTTT.

This clonotype has ten or more counts. The chain links TRBV6-5 to TRBJ2-1; 9 bases are shared with TRBD2. Germline values: CDR1 MNHEY, CDR2 SVGAGI. V gave up 5 bases and J gave up 5 bases; unmatched junction bases: 4. This CDR3 spans 14 amino acids. CDR3 region: CASSPGLAHNEQFF. CDR3 nucleotides: TGTGCCAGCAGTCCGGGACTAGCTCACAATGAGCAGTTCTTC.

This clonotype was seen repeatedly, ten times or more. The genes are TRBV5-1 and TRBJ1-1; weak D call: TRBD1 (5 bases). The CDR3 sequence is 11 residues long. Germline V CDR1 and CDR2: SGHRS, YFSETQ. V lost 2 bases, J lost 8 bases, and 7 bases lay in between. The CDR3 DNA reads as TGCGCCAGCAGCTTTGGGACGGAAGCTTTCTTT. This encodes CASSFGTEAFF.

Comment on this clonotype: It may be a read error: a sequence one base away is much more abundant. V gene TRBV5-1 combines with J gene TRBJ1-2; 9 nucleotides line up with TRBD1. This CDR3 has 13 residues. Trimming cost V 3 bases and J 6 bases; bases outside gene matches: 3. The germline V gene encodes CDR1 SGHRS and CDR2 YFSETQ. CDR3 region: CASSSGTGHGYTF. In DNA, the CDR3 is TGCGCCAGCAGCTCCGGGACAGGGCATGGCTACACCTTC.

This clonotype was found many times. This chain connects TRBV6-5 to TRBJ1-2, with 10 bases that match TRBD1. The germline V gene has CDR1 MNHEY and CDR2 SVGAGI. The CDR3 sequence is 17 residues long. The V segment lost 7 bases and the J segment 6 bases; nucleotides outside the gene matches: 17. CDR3 bases: TGTGCCAGCACCCTGACGCTCCCGGGACAGGGGTCGGATGGCTACACCTTC. Translation gives CASTLTLPGQGSDGYTF.

The chain links TRBV6-4 to TRBJ2-2; D unclear. The CDR3 contains 14 residues. Germline V CDR1 and CDR2: MRHNA, SNTAGT. With 6 bases removed from V and 1 base from J, the gap between germline ends came to 9 bases. CDR3 coding DNA: TGTGCCAGCAGCGTACAGCAGAACACCGGGGAGCTGTTTTTT. Translating gives CASSVQQNTGELFF.

This clonotype was seen many times. The chain couples TRBV5-1 to TRBJ2-7; the D is unclear. There are 13 residues in the CDR3. V was pared by 0 bases and J by 1 base, with 5 bases between. CDR1 and CDR2 (germline): SGHRS, YFSETQ. The CDR3 nucleotides read TGCGCCAGCAGCTTGGGTATATCCTACGAGCAGTACTTC. Protein: CASSLGISYEQYF. The complete variable domain, with remaining parts taken from reference TRBV5-1 and TRBJ2-7, reads KAGVTQTPRYLIKTRGQQVTLSCSPISGHRSVSWYQQTPGQGLQFLFEYFSETQRNKGNFPGRFSGRQFSNSRSEMNVSTLELGDSALYLCASSLGISYEQYFGPGTRLTVT.

This clonotype was found many times. This sequence joins TRBV18 and TRBJ2-5, with D hard to call. Germline CDR1 and CDR2: KGHSH and LQKENI. The CDR3 loop spans 13 amino acids. V was trimmed by 1 base and J by 5 bases, leaving 8 bases between them. CDR3 region: CASSPRVDETQYF. DNA of the CDR3: TGTGCCAGCTCACCACGCGTCGATGAGACCCAGTACTTC.

This clonotype was recorded a few times. The chain joins TRBV18 to TRBJ2-1, with TRBD1 matching over 8 bases. With 6 bases clipped from V and 7 bases from J, the junction kept 11 bases outside the gene matches. The germline CDR1 and CDR2 sequences are KGHSH and LQKENI. The CDR3 sequence is 15 residues long. The CDR3, as DNA: TGTGCCAGCTCTACGAGTCAGGGGGCACAGAATGAGCAGTTCTTC. This gives the protein CASSTSQGAQNEQFF.

This clonotype was recorded many times. J is TRBJ2-7 and V is TRBV6-5, with 13 bases aligning to TRBD2. V lost 7 bases to trimming and J lost 4 bases; unmatched junction nucleotides: 4. The germline V gene has CDR1 MNHEY and CDR2 SVGAGI. This CDR3 region has 14 residues. The CDR3 is CASKGGLAGYEQYF. CDR3 sequence (DNA): TGTGCCAGCAAGGGGGGACTAGCGGGATACGAGCAGTACTTC.

There are many counts of this clonotype. V and J are TRBV10-2 and TRBJ2-5; maybe TRBD2 (6 bases). The CDR3 length is 14 residues. Trimming shortened V by 6 bases and J by 2 bases, and 13 bases separated the two germline ends. The germline gives CDR1 WSHSY, CDR2 SAAADI. CDR3: CASSQDYVQETQYF. The CDR3 bases are TGCGCCAGCAGCCAGGACTACGTTCAAGAGACCCAGTACTTC.

This clonotype was recorded many times. This rearrangement joins TRBV7-9 to TRBJ1-3; tentative D call: TRBD1 (6 bases). V was trimmed by 5 bases and J by 4 bases, leaving 15 bases between them. The CDR3 runs to 15 residues. Germline V gene sequence: CDR1 SEHNR, CDR2 FQNEAQ (reference sequence). The CDR3 DNA reads TGTGCCAGCAGCCGGTGGGGGCAGGTCGGAAACACCATATATTTT. It is translated as CASSRWGQVGNTIYF.